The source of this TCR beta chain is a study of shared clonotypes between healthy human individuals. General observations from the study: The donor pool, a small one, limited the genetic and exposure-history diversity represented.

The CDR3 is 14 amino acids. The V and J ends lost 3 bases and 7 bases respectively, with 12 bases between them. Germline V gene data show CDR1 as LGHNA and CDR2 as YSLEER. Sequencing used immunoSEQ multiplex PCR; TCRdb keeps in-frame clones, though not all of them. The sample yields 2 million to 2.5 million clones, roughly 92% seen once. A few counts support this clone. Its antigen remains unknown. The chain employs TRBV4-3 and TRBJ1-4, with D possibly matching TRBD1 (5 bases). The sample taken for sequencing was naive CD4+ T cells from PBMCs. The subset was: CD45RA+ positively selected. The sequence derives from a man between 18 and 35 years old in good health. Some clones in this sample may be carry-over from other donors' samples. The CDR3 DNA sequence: TGCGCCAGCAGCCACAGTGGTAGGGGTGAAAAACTGTTTTTT. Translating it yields CASSHSGRGEKLFF.